The next 14 T cell receptor beta chains were all read from a single sample in a study of blood T cell repertoires in COVID-19. The repertoire was sequenced with immunoSEQ multiplex PCR; TCRdb's copy has only in-frame clones and lacks some. This sample carries about 12,000 clones, approximately 88% of them seen once, and the ten largest clones take 29%. Sequenced material: peripheral blood. The source of these receptors is a human donor in a cohort sampled during active COVID-19.

V is TRBV6-4 and J is TRBJ1-2; D possibly corresponds to TRBD1 (6 bases). V was cut by 3 bases and J by 7 bases, with 12 bases left in between. Germline CDR1 is MRHNA and CDR2 is SNTAGT. CDR3 length equals 13 residues. Here the CDR3 reads CASSEVRGSGYTF. DNA of the CDR3: TGTGCCAGCAGTGAGGTCAGGGGTTCTGGCTACACCTTC.

This clone was observed once. This chain uses TRBV5-4 with TRBJ1-2, with D possibly matching TRBD1 (5 bases). CDR3 size: 14 residues. Trimming removed 3 bases at V and 6 bases at J, with 15 bases between. CDR1 and CDR2 from the germline V gene are SGHNT and YYREEE (reference sequence). DNA of the CDR3: TGTGCCAGCAGCTCCCCCCGGGGGGAGGATGGCTACACCTTC. Translation: CASSSPRGEDGYTF.

J is TRBJ1-4 and V is TRBV18, with 9 bases lining up with TRBD1. Germline values: CDR1 KGHSH, CDR2 LQKENI. The CDR3 consists of 13 residues. J lost 9 bases, V lost 4 bases, and 3 bases had no gene match. The CDR3 spells CASSQDRGKKLFF. In DNA, the CDR3 is TGTGCCAGCTCACAGGACAGGGGAAAAAAACTGTTTTTT.

This clone was detected only a few times. The V gene is TRBV7-9, the J gene TRBJ1-2; TRBD1 aligns across 7 bases. Germline CDR1 SEHNR, CDR2 FQNEAQ (reference sequence). V was pared by 1 base and J by 5 bases, with 7 bases of the junction left unmatched. The CDR3 has 15 amino acids. The CDR3 region is CASSLVGGGGYGYTF. The CDR3 DNA follows: TGTGCCAGCAGCTTAGTAGGGGGCGGAGGGTATGGCTACACCTTC.

The rearrangement links TRBV10-3 to TRBJ2-7; D unresolved. Germline loops: CDR1 ENHRY, CDR2 SYGVKD. The CDR3 is 15 amino acids. Deletions cut 0 bases from V and 0 bases from J, with 9 bases between. The CDR3 is CAISESQLPSYEQYF. The CDR3 bases are TGTGCCATCAGTGAGTCACAGCTACCCTCCTACGAGCAGTACTTC.

The V and J genes are TRBV11-3 and TRBJ2-1, with 9 bases fitting TRBD2. V was clipped by 3 bases and J by 5 bases; unmatched bases: 2. The CDR3 consists of 14 residues. Germline loops: CDR1 SGHNT, CDR2 YENEEA. The chain's CDR3 is CASSLRGGNNEQFF. As DNA, the CDR3 is TGTGCCAGCAGCTTGCGGGGGGGAAACAATGAGCAGTTCTTC.

This chain connects TRBV7-2 to TRBJ2-2, with 7 nucleotides matching TRBD1. The CDR3 length is 16 residues. From germline, CDR1 is SGHTA and CDR2 FQGNSA. V shed 1 base and J 5 bases; nucleotides not matched to a gene: 7. This CDR3 reads CASSLVAGGGTGELFF. The CDR3 nucleotides read TGTGCCAGCAGCTTAGTCGCAGGGGGTGGAACCGGGGAGCTGTTTTTT. Full variable domain (missing parts from reference TRBV7-2 and TRBJ2-2): GAGVSQSPSNKVTEKGKDVELRCDPISGHTALYWYRQSLGQGLEFLIYFQGNSAPDKSGLPSDRFSAERTGGSVSTLTIQRTQQEDSAVYLCASSLVAGGGTGELFFGEGSRLTVL.

A single count supports this clone. The chain recombines TRBV2 with TRBJ1-2, with no clear D. Germline assignment: CDR1 SNHLY and CDR2 FYNNEI. V shed 3 bases and J shed 3 bases, with 11 bases lying between them. This CDR3 comprises 14 residues. The DNA for the CDR3 is TGTGCCAGCAGTGAGAATGCTGCAGACTATGGCTACACCTTC. This gives the protein CASSENAADYGYTF.

The chain couples TRBV5-1 to TRBJ2-2, with TRBD1 matching over 10 bases. Germline V gene sequence: CDR1 SGHRS, CDR2 YFSETQ. V shed 0 bases, J shed 2 bases, and the junction held 4 bases outside the gene matches. This CDR3 region has 17 residues. This CDR3 is CASSLEGDRGNTGELFF. For the CDR3, the DNA is TGCGCCAGCAGCTTGGAGGGGGACAGGGGAAACACCGGGGAGCTGTTTTTT.

The J gene is TRBJ2-1, the V gene TRBV7-3, with TRBD2 identical over 9 bases. Germline V gives CDR1 SGHTA, CDR2 FQGTGA. V lost 1 base to trimming and J lost 3 bases; unmatched junction nucleotides: 1. The CDR3 length is 15 residues. In nucleotides, the CDR3 is TGTGCCAGCAGCTTAAATAGCGGGAGCTACAATGAGCAGTTCTTC. Translated: CASSLNSGSYNEQFF.

J is TRBJ2-1 and V is TRBV13, with TRBD2 as a possible D gene (6 bases). Trimming took off 4 bases at V and 2 bases at J, with 21 bases between the two ends. The CDR3 loop spans 18 amino acids. Germline V CDR1 and CDR2: PRHDT, FYEKMQ (reference sequence). The CDR3 DNA is TGTGCCAGCAGCTCCACAATCCCTAGCGCGTACACCTACAATGAGCAGTTCTTC. Protein product: CASSSTIPSAYTYNEQFF.

The chain joins TRBV10-3 to TRBJ2-7, with 12 bases lining up with TRBD2. With V trimmed by 7 bases and J by 4 bases, 8 bases remained unmatched. Germline V lookup: CDR1 ENHRY, CDR2 SYGVKD. The CDR3 spans 15 residues. Here the CDR3 reads CAITASGGDIYEQYF. CDR3 sequence (DNA): TGTGCCATCACGGCTAGCGGGGGGGATATATACGAGCAGTACTTC.

The chain links TRBV18 to TRBJ1-2; TRBD1 aligns across 9 bases. Germline CDR1 KGHSH, CDR2 LQKENI. J gave up 5 bases and V 6 bases, and 7 bases lay outside the gene matches. The CDR3 is made up of 14 amino acids. CDR3 nucleotide sequence: TGTGCCAGCTCTCGGGACAGGGACTCGTATGGCTACACCTTC. Amino acids: CASSRDRDSYGYTF.

This clone was seen just once. The chain is built from TRBV3-1 (or the pseudogene TRBV3-2) and TRBJ2-3, with 11 bases identical to TRBD2. CDR3 length: 17 amino acids. Germline V gene sequence: CDR1 LGHDT, CDR2 YNNKEL (reference sequence). V gave up 1 base and J gave up 2 bases; unmatched junction bases: 5. The chain's CDR3 is CASSQAASGGYTDTQYF. CDR3 nucleotides: TGTGCCAGCAGCCAAGCGGCTAGCGGGGGGTACACAGATACGCAGTATTTT.